These 30 T cell receptor beta chains share one sample of origin, sequenced in a study of T cell responses to AZD1222 COVID-19 vaccine. Profiling relied on immunoSEQ multiplex PCR, and the TCRdb table lists in-frame clones only, not all of them. The data show under 45,000 clones, approximately 88% seen once. The sample here was peripheral blood, taken on day 0 of AZD1222 vaccination. Every receptor here comes from an adult in good health.

The V call is TRBV5-8, the J call TRBJ1-5; the D gene is possibly TRBD1 (5 bases). The CDR3 is made up of 13 amino acids. V lost 3 bases and J lost 4, with 8 bases in between. Per the germline V gene, CDR1 is SGHTS and CDR2 is YDEGEE. The CDR3 DNA reads TGTGCCAGCAGCTGGGGGGAAAATCAGCCCCAGCATTTT. This encodes CASSWGENQPQHF.

The CDR3 region is CASSLDGGAVDTQYF. The CDR3 DNA reads as TGTGCCAGCAGCTTGGACGGGGGGGCGGTAGATACGCAGTATTTT. This rearrangement joins TRBV7-8 to TRBJ2-3, with 8 bases identical to TRBD2. The trim removed 3 bases at V and 5 bases at J, leaving 7 bases unmatched. CDR1 and CDR2 from the germline V gene are SGHVS and FQNEAQ. CDR3 length equals 15 residues.

V usage is TRBV5-1 and J usage is TRBJ2-7; TRBD1 aligns across 9 bases. V trimming: 4 bases; J trimming: 7 bases; junction bases outside the gene matches: 12. CDR3 length equals 15 residues. Germline values: CDR1 SGHRS, CDR2 YFSETQ. CDR3 DNA: TGCGCCAGCAGCACCTCCGGGACAGGGCCCTGGGAGCAGTACTTC. Its protein is CASSTSGTGPWEQYF.

The chain couples TRBV19 to TRBJ2-2; 9 nucleotides match TRBD2. Looked up from germline, CDR1 is LNHDA and CDR2 is SQIVND (reference sequence). V lost 6 bases to trimming and J lost 7 bases; unmatched junction nucleotides: 9. This CDR3 has 15 residues. The CDR3 spells CASSSPSGDVGELFF. CDR3 in DNA: TGTGCCAGTAGCTCTCCTAGCGGGGACGTCGGGGAGCTGTTTTTT.

This chain connects TRBV28 to TRBJ1-4; D may be TRBD1 (5 bases). Germline V lookup: CDR1 MDHEN, CDR2 SYDVKM. CDR3 length: 14 residues. V dropped 3 bases and J dropped 4 bases, with 9 bases sitting between them. The CDR3 loop reads CASSFRGGNEKLFF. CDR3 nucleotide sequence: TGTGCCAGCAGTTTTCGGGGGGGTAATGAAAAACTGTTTTTT. The whole variable domain, remainder taken from reference TRBV28 and TRBJ1-4, is DVKVTQSSRYLVKRTGEKVFLECVQDMDHENMFWYRQDPGLGLRLIYFSYDVKMKEKGDIPEGYSVSREKKERFSLILESASTNQTSMYLCASSFRGGNEKLFFGSGTQLSVL.

This clone was seen more than once but under ten times. CDR3 residues: CASSELAGSQETQYF. The CDR3 nucleotides are TGTGCCAGCAGTGAACTAGCTGGGTCCCAAGAGACCCAGTACTTC. The rearrangement uses TRBV6-1 and TRBJ2-5, with a tentative D call TRBD2 (5 bases). V was shortened by 2 bases and J by 1 base, with 11 bases between the two germline ends. This CDR3 has 15 amino acids. Germline assignment: CDR1 MNHNS and CDR2 SASEGT.

The chain is built from TRBV5-5 and TRBJ2-6, with 8 bases that match TRBD1. Losses at the gene ends were 5 bases for V and 2 bases for J; bases not matched to a gene: 6. This CDR3 spans 16 amino acids. Germline V gives CDR1 SGHKS, CDR2 YYEKEE (reference sequence). The CDR3 is CASRKTGVAGANVLTF. The CDR3 DNA sequence: TGTGCCAGCAGGAAGACAGGGGTAGCTGGGGCCAACGTCCTGACTTTC.

This chain uses TRBV5-8 with TRBJ2-1, with 7 bases fitting TRBD2. The CDR3 runs to 13 residues. V dropped 4 bases and J dropped 3; count of bases not matched to a gene: 1. CDR1 and CDR2 (germline): SGHTS, YDEGEE. CDR3 amino acids: CASSRTSYNEQFF. The CDR3, as DNA: TGTGCCAGCAGCCGGACTAGCTACAATGAGCAGTTCTTC.

The gene calls are TRBV5-1 and TRBJ2-7; D is ambiguous. Germline V CDR1 and CDR2: SGHRS, YFSETQ. The CDR3 extends over 13 amino acids. Trimming pared 2 bases from V and 6 bases from J, leaving 12 bases between. CDR3 region: CASSFPLRGEQYF. The CDR3 region has the DNA TGCGCCAGCAGCTTCCCTTTGCGAGGCGAGCAGTACTTC.

The CDR3, as DNA: TGTGCCAGCATCCCGGGACAGGGGTCCTACGAGCAGTACTTC. Encoded protein: CASIPGQGSYEQYF. This sequence joins TRBV27 and TRBJ2-7, with 10 bases fitting TRBD1. The CDR3 is 14 residues long. With V trimmed by 7 bases and J by 1 base, 4 bases remained unmatched. Germline CDR1 is MNHEY and CDR2 is SMNVEV (reference sequence).

This clone was observed once. The rearrangement links TRBV7-2 to TRBJ2-1, with D tentatively TRBD2 (5 bases). There are 14 residues in the CDR3. Trimming pared 1 base from V and 5 bases from J, leaving 9 bases between. The germline V gene has CDR1 SGHTA and CDR2 FQGNSA. The CDR3 region has the DNA TGTGCCAGCAGCTTAGTAGGACTGAACAATGAGCAGTTCTTC. Translating it yields CASSLVGLNNEQFF.

This chain connects TRBV6-2 or TRBV6-3 to TRBJ2-3; TRBD2 might be the D (5 bases). CDR1 is MNHEY, CDR2 SVGEGT, per germline. Trimming stripped 2 bases from V and 0 bases from J, with 6 bases between. The CDR3 runs 14 residues. The CDR3 region has the DNA TGTGCCAGCAGTTACGGGAGTAGCACAGATACGCAGTATTTT. It translates to CASSYGSSTDTQYF.

This clone is a singleton in its sample. The chain links TRBV28 to TRBJ1-2, with a possible D match to TRBD1 (5 bases). V lost 7 bases, J lost 6 bases, and 18 bases lay in between. Germline-derived CDR1 and CDR2 are MDHEN and SYDVKM. The CDR3 extends over 14 amino acids. CDR3 sequence reads: CASTLTGAPDGYTF. CDR3 in DNA: TGTGCCAGCACCTTGACCGGGGCACCGGATGGCTACACCTTC.

The V call is TRBV10-2, the J call TRBJ2-3, with a tentative D call TRBD2 (6 bases). The CDR3 contains 13 residues. Per the germline V gene, CDR1 is WSHSY and CDR2 is SAAADI. Trimming took off 7 bases at V and 5 bases at J, with 13 bases between the two ends. The CDR3 DNA reads as TGCGCCAGCATGCTATCGGAGGGAGATACGCAGTATTTT. Its translation: CASMLSEGDTQYF.

The V and J genes are TRBV27 and TRBJ2-2, with 9 bases lining up with TRBD2. CDR3 length: 15 residues. J was trimmed by 4 bases and V by 2 bases; bases with no gene match: 2. Per germline, CDR1 MNHEY and CDR2 SMNVEV (reference sequence). CDR3 loop: CASSLGTSPTGELFF. The CDR3 DNA reads TGTGCCAGCAGTTTAGGGACTAGCCCCACCGGGGAGCTGTTTTTT.

The chain has TRBV4-3 and TRBJ2-7, with 9 bases that match TRBD2. Germline V CDR1 and CDR2: LGHNA, YSLEER. The CDR3 sequence is 15 residues long. The junction had 6 bases not matched to a gene; V was cut back by 3 bases and J by 3 bases. The CDR3 reads CASSQYSGSFYEQYF. In DNA form, the CDR3 reads TGCGCCAGCAGCCAGTATAGCGGGAGCTTCTACGAGCAGTACTTC.

V is TRBV28 and J is TRBJ2-3, with TRBD2 identical over 9 bases. Germline values: CDR1 MDHEN, CDR2 SYDVKM. The CDR3 loop spans 20 amino acids. V lost 4 bases, J lost 5 bases, and 22 bases stayed unmatched. The CDR3 loop reads CASSSPGWLCRGRAGDTQYF. CDR3 nucleotides: TGTGCCAGCAGTTCCCCGGGGTGGCTGTGCCGCGGGAGGGCAGGAGATACGCAGTATTTT.

The CDR3 reads CASSSIRDSYEQYF. CDR3 nucleotides: TGTGCCAGCAGCTCAATCAGGGATTCCTACGAGCAGTACTTC. The V gene is TRBV11-2, the J gene TRBJ2-7, with TRBD1 as a possible D gene (5 bases). CDR1 and CDR2 from the germline V gene are SGHAT and FQNNGV. V was cut by 4 bases and J by 1 base, with 11 bases left in between. CDR3 length: 14 amino acids.

The chain has TRBV5-1 and TRBJ2-3; TRBD1 agrees at 9 bases. The germline gives CDR1 SGHRS, CDR2 YFSETQ. J was trimmed by 4 bases and V by 3 bases; bases with no gene match: 3. This CDR3 spans 14 amino acids. The CDR3 spells CASSYGTGSDTQYF. The CDR3 DNA follows: TGCGCCAGCAGCTATGGGACAGGGTCAGATACGCAGTATTTT. The full variable domain, in which reference TRBV5-1 and TRBJ2-3 provide the parts outside the CDR3, is KAGVTQTPRYLIKTRGQQVTLSCSPISGHRSVSWYQQTPGQGLQFLFEYFSETQRNKGNFPGRFSGRQFSNSRSEMNVSTLELGDSALYLCASSYGTGSDTQYFGPGTRLTVL.

This chain joins TRBV29-1 and TRBJ2-1; no definite D call. The CDR3 runs to 15 residues. Germline V gives CDR1 SQVTM, CDR2 ANQGSEA. CDR3 sequence (DNA): TGCCACACCCCAAGTGGGGTCGTCACCTACAATGAGCAGTTCTTC. Its protein product is CHTPSGVVTYNEQFF.

The chain employs TRBV28 and TRBJ2-7, with D perhaps matching TRBD2 (6 bases). CDR1 is MDHEN, CDR2 SYDVKM, per germline. CDR3 length: 14 amino acids. Trimming took 2 bases from V and 1 from J, leaving 9 bases between them. CDR3 loop: CASSLIGGSYEQYF. The CDR3 DNA reads TGTGCCAGCAGTTTAATAGGAGGGTCCTACGAGCAGTACTTC.

By share, this clone ranks as medium-sized. The rearrangement links TRBV7-9 to TRBJ2-1; 9 positions match TRBD2. J was trimmed by 4 bases and V by 1 base; bases with no gene match: 2. CDR3 length: 15 amino acids. Germline V gene data show CDR1 as SEHNR and CDR2 as FQNEAQ (reference sequence). CDR3 region: CASSLVAGDYNEQFF. DNA of the CDR3: TGTGCCAGCAGCTTAGTAGCGGGAGATTACAATGAGCAGTTCTTC.

J is TRBJ2-3 and V is TRBV5-4, with D uncertain. V gave up 4 bases and J gave up 6 bases, with 9 bases separating them. CDR3 length: 12 amino acids. Per germline, CDR1 SGHNT and CDR2 YYREEE (reference sequence). The chain's CDR3 is CASSPGGDTQYF. CDR3 nucleotide sequence: TGTGCCAGCAGCCCCGGTGGTGATACGCAGTATTTT.

The V and J genes are TRBV5-4 and TRBJ2-5; D ambiguous. The CDR3 length is 13 residues. Trimming stripped 1 base from V and 5 bases from J, with 9 bases between. From germline, CDR1 is SGHNT and CDR2 YYREEE (reference sequence). The chain's CDR3 is CASSLPGWETQYF. CDR3 in DNA: TGTGCCAGCAGCTTGCCAGGCTGGGAGACCCAGTACTTC.

This chain connects TRBV19 to TRBJ2-7; maybe TRBD1 (6 bases). The V and J ends lost 5 bases and 6 bases respectively, with 17 bases between them. The germline V gene encodes CDR1 LNHDA and CDR2 SQIVND (reference sequence). The CDR3 sequence is 14 residues long. The CDR3 loop reads CASSPREGGGEQYF. The CDR3 nucleotides read TGTGCCAGTAGTCCCCGGGAAGGGGGTGGCGAGCAGTACTTC.

The chain carries TRBV19 and TRBJ2-3, with 8 positions matching TRBD2. Germline CDR1 and CDR2: LNHDA and SQIVND (reference sequence). The ends lost 1 base at V and 5 bases at J; junction bases unmatched: 8. This CDR3 has 16 residues. CDR3 sequence reads: CASSIGAGGLGDTQYF. CDR3 in DNA: TGTGCCAGTAGTATAGGCGCGGGAGGCTTGGGAGATACGCAGTATTTT.

This clone has just a few counts. The chain recombines TRBV6-2 or TRBV6-3 with TRBJ2-4; no clear D. V lost 5 bases and J 8 bases, leaving 10 bases between the germline ends. Germline-derived CDR1 and CDR2 are MNHEY and SVGEGT. The CDR3 length is 12 residues. CDR3 loop: CASSDARDIQYF. The CDR3, as DNA: TGTGCCAGCAGTGACGCCCGAGACATTCAGTACTTC.

The chain joins TRBV5-8 to TRBJ2-2; D is possibly TRBD2 (5 bases). Trimming stripped 4 bases from V and 8 bases from J, with 18 bases between. This CDR3 has 15 amino acids. The germline gives CDR1 SGHTS, CDR2 YDEGEE. CDR3 coding DNA: TGTGCCAGCAGCAGTGGTCGTGGAGGACGGGGGGAGCTGTTTTTT. It specifies CASSSGRGGRGELFF.

V gene TRBV6-2 or TRBV6-3 combines with J gene TRBJ2-7; 7 nucleotides line up with TRBD1. The CDR3 contains 12 residues. J lost 5 bases, V lost 5 bases, and 3 bases had no gene match. CDR1 and CDR2 (germline): MNHEY, SVGEGT. In DNA, the CDR3 is TGTGCCAGCAGTACGGACAGGCACGAGCAGTACTTC. It specifies CASSTDRHEQYF.

The rearrangement joins TRBV27 to TRBJ1-4; D gene ambiguous. CDR3 length equals 13 residues. The ends were cut back, 5 bases at V and 2 bases at J, with 6 bases in the middle. CDR1 and CDR2 from the germline V gene are MNHEY and SMNVEV (reference sequence). The CDR3 loop is CASSGQTNEKLFF. Here the CDR3 DNA reads TGTGCCAGCAGTGGGCAGACTAATGAAAAACTGTTTTTT.